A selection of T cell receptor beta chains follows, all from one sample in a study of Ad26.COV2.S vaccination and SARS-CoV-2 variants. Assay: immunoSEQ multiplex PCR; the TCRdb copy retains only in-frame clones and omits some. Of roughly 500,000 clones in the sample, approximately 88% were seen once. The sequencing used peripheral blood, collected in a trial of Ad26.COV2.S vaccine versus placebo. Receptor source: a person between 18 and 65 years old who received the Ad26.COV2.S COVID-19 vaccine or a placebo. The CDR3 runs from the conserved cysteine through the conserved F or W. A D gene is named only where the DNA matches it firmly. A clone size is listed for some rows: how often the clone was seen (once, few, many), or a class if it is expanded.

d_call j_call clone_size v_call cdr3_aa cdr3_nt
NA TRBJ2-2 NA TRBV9 CASSVELAGELFF TGTGCCAGCAGCGTAGAATTGGCCGGGGAGCTGTTTTTT
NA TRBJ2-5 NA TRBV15 CATSEQGLETQYF TGTGCCACCAGTGAACAGGGCCTGGAGACCCAGTACTTC
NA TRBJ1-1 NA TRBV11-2 CASSHSISQAFF TGTGCCAGCAGCCACTCGATTAGCCAAGCTTTCTTT
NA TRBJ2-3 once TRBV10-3 CAITGTEGDTQYF TGTGCCATCACGGGGACCGAAGGAGATACGCAGTATTTT
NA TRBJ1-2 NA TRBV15 CATSRGQGPYGYTF TGTGCCACCAGCAGAGGGCAGGGGCCGTATGGCTACACCTTC
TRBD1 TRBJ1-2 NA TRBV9 CASSPDRGRLYGYTF TGTGCCAGCAGCCCTGACAGGGGGCGCCTCTATGGCTACACCTTC
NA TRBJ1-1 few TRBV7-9 CASSPPRDVTEAFF TGTGCCAGCAGCCCTCCGCGCGACGTCACTGAAGCTTTCTTT
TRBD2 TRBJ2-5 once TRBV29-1 CSVGTRLQGGQYF TGCAGCGTTGGGACTAGGCTCCAGGGAGGCCAGTACTTC
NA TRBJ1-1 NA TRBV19 CASSRPGPRNTEAFF TGTGCCAGTAGTCGCCCGGGACCAAGGAACACTGAAGCTTTCTTT
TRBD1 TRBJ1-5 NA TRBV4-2 CASSQYRGGQPQHF TGTGCCAGCAGCCAATACAGGGGTGGTCAGCCCCAGCATTTT
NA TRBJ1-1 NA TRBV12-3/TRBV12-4 CASLQTGTEAFF TGTGCCAGTCTTCAGACAGGCACTGAAGCTTTCTTT
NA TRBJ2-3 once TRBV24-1 CATSKTGNTDTQYF TGTGCCACCAGTAAGACAGGAAACACAGATACGCAGTATTTT